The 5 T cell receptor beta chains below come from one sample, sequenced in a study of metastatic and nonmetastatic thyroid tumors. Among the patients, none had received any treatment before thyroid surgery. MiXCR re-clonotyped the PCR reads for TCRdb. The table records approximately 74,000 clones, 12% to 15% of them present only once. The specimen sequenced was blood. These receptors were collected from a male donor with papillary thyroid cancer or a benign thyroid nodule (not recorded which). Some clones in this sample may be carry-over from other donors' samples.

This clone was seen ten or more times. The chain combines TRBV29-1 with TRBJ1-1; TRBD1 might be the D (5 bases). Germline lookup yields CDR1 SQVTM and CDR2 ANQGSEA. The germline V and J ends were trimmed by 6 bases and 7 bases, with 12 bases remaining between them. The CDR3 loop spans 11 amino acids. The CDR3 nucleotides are TGCAGCGTAGACCTGGGACTTGAAGCTTTCTTT. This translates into CSVDLGLEAFF.

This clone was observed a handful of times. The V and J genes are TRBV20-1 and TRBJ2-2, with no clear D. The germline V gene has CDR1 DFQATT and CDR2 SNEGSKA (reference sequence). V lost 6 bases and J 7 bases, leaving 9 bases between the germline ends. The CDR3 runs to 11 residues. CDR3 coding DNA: TGCAGTGCAGGAGTGGACGGGGAGCTGTTTTTT. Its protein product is CSAGVDGELFF.

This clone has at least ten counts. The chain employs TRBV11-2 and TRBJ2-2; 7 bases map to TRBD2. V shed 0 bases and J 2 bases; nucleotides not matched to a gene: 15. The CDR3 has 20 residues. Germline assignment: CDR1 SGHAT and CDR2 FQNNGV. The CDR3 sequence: CASSLDLGWASGQNTGELFF. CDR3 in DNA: TGTGCCAGCAGCTTAGATCTAGGATGGGCTAGCGGACAAAACACCGGGGAGCTGTTTTTT.

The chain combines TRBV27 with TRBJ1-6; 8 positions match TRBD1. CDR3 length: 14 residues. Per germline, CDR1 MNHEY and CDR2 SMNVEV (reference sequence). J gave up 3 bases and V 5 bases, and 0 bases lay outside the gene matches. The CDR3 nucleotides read TGTGCCAGCAGTACAGGGGGCTATAATTCACCCCTCCACTTT. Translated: CASSTGGYNSPLHF.

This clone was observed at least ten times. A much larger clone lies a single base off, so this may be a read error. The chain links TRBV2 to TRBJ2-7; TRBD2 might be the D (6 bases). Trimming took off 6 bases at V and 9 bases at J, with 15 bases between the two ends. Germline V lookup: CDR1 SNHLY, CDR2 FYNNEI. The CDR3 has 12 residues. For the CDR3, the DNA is TGTGCCAGCAGCCCCGCCGGGAGCGGGCAGTACGTC. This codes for CASSPAGSGQYV.